The T cell receptor beta chain described here comes from a study of control samples from healthy donors and cancer patients. Produced via immunoSEQ multiplex PCR; TCRdb's table is partial and in-frame only. The data show 120,000 or so clones, 87% seen once. The germline V and J ends were trimmed by 3 bases and 6 bases, with 14 bases remaining between them. CDR3 size: 15 residues. Germline V gives CDR1 LNHNV, CDR2 YYDKDF (reference sequence). The sequence was obtained from a man aged 18 to 29 in good health. V and J are TRBV15 and TRBJ1-4, with D unresolved. The source material was blood. The CDR3 DNA reads TGTGCCACCAGCAGGGAACTGGGAAGGGATGAAAAACTGTTTTTT. Amino acid sequence: CATSRELGRDEKLFF.